The present T cell receptor (beta chain) was sequenced within a study of blood T cell repertoires in COVID-19. Background on the study: Samples representing acute and convalescent COVID-19 were sourced from the United States, Italy and Spain. In each case, the material was cDNA or gDNA derived from T cells, B-cell-depleted T cells, or PBMCs.

The CDR3 totals 15 residues. Germline V lookup: CDR1 KGHSH, CDR2 LQKENI. The V and J ends lost 3 bases and 8 bases respectively, with 16 bases between them. In the authors' methods: From reference gene primer amplification, estimates of nucleated cell counts were derived. Generated by immunoSEQ multiplex PCR, the TCRdb table keeps only in-frame clones and is missing some. V, J and clone size derive from that table, while D and trimming were established from the DNA sequence. The sample holds 150,000 or so clones; over 80% are singletons and the top ten take about 6.5%. The sample was peripheral blood. The TCR comes from a man older than 75 with acute or convalescent COVID-19. The chain has TRBV18 and TRBJ1-4; the D gene is possibly TRBD1 (5 bases). The CDR3 region is CASSPRGGVREKLFF. Written as DNA, the CDR3 is TGTGCCAGCTCACCCCGGGGAGGGGTTCGGGAAAAACTGTTTTTT.